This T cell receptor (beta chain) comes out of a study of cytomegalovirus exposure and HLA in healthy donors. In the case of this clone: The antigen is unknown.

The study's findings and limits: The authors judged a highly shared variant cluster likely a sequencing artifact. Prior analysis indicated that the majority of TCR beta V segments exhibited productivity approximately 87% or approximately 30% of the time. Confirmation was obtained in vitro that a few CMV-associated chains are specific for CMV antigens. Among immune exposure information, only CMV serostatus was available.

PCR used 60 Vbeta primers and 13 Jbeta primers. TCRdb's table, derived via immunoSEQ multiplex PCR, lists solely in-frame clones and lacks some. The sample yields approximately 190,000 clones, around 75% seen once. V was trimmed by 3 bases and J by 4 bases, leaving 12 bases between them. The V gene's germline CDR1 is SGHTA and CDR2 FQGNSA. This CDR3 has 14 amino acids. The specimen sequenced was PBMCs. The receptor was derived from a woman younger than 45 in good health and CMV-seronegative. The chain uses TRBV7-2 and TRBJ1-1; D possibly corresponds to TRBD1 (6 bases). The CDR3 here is CASSLRGGGTEAFF. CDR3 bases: TGTGCCAGCAGCTTGAGGGGGGGAGGCACTGAAGCTTTCTTT.